These T cell receptor beta chains were read from a single sample in a study of regulatory T cells in long-lasting Graves disease. Via MiXCR, TCRdb re-called the multiplex PCR reads, giving one row per CDR3 protein. Found here are about 470,000 distinct CDR3 sequences, 20% to 25% of them singletons; the top ten hold 7.1%. The material sequenced was peripheral blood mononuclear cells (PBMCs), taken when the disease was refractory, from a patient treated with antithyroid drugs. Receptors originate from a female donor with Graves disease. Both conserved end residues are part of each CDR3. A D gene is named only where the DNA matches it firmly. Clone size is not always given. Where it is, it says once, few, many or a class for expanded clones.

V gene	J gene	clone size	D gene	CDR3 protein	CDR3 DNA
TRBV20-1	TRBJ2-5	-	-	CSARRGNQETQYF	TGCAGTGCTAGAAGGGGGAACCAAGAGACCCAGTACTTC
TRBV6-1	TRBJ2-7	few	-	CASTNGARRGEQYF	TGTGCCAGCACCAATGGGGCTCGGAGAGGCGAGCAGTACTTC
TRBV25-1	TRBJ2-4	few	-	CASSDDRGTNIQYF	TGTGCCAGCAGTGACGACCGGGGGACAAACATTCAGTACTTC
TRBV3-1	TRBJ1-1	-	TRBD1	CASSPGDRGLDEAFF	TGTGCCAGCAGCCCTGGGGACAGGGGGCTAGATGAAGCTTTCTTT
TRBV12-3/TRBV12-4	TRBJ2-3	-	-	CASRDWASTDTQYF	TGTGCCAGCAGGGACTGGGCCTCCACAGATACGCAGTATTTT
TRBV6-5	TRBJ2-5	many	-	CASSYSLTSQETQYF	TGTGCCAGCAGTTACTCGTTGACTAGCCAAGAGACCCAGTACTTC
TRBV15	TRBJ1-5	-	-	CATSRDKQPQHF	TGTGCCACCAGCAGAGATAAACAGCCCCAGCATTTT
TRBV5-1	TRBJ1-1	many	-	CASSLFGPNTEAFF	TGCGCCAGCAGCTTGTTCGGACCGAACACTGAAGCTTTCTTT
TRBV30	TRBJ1-1	few	-	CAWSPGTEAFF	TGTGCCTGGAGCCCGGGGACTGAAGCTTTCTTT
TRBV28	TRBJ1-2	many	TRBD1	CASSIPGQGASYGYTF	TGTGCCAGCAGTATCCCCGGACAGGGGGCTTCATATGGCTACACCTTC
TRBV6-5	TRBJ1-2	many	-	CASSYSTAGYGYTF	TGTGCCAGCAGTTACTCGACAGCGGGATATGGCTACACCTTC
TRBV10-3	TRBJ1-1	-	-	CAIKLSGESTEAFF	TGTGCCATCAAGCTCTCGGGGGAGTCCACTGAAGCTTTCTTT
TRBV5-6	TRBJ2-5	few	TRBD2	CASGLQGGTSVQTQYF	TGTGCCAGCGGCTTACAGGGGGGGACTAGCGTGCAGACCCAGTACTTC
TRBV4-1	TRBJ2-5	few	-	CASSQDPRGPETQYF	TGCGCCAGCAGCCAAGACCCCCGGGGCCCCGAGACCCAGTACTTC
TRBV4-3	TRBJ1-1	once	TRBD1	CASSQEVRGTGEAFF	TGCGCCAGCAGCCAGGAAGTTCGGGGGACAGGTGAAGCTTTCTTT
TRBV12-3/TRBV12-4	TRBJ2-1	few	-	CASSLVLAGHNEQFF	TGTGCCAGCAGTTTAGTTCTAGCCGGCCACAATGAGCAGTTCTTC
TRBV7-2	TRBJ2-5	few	-	CASTVGAGSYGQETQYF	TGTGCCAGCACCGTCGGGGCGGGTAGTTACGGCCAAGAGACCCAGTACTTC
TRBV6-1	TRBJ1-2	many	-	CASSEDSQGYGYTF	TGTGCCAGCAGTGAAGACAGCCAAGGGTATGGCTACACCTTC
TRBV20-1	TRBJ1-6	-	-	CSARSDLQQNRGRSPLHF	TGCAGTGCTAGATCAGACCTACAGCAAAACCGGGGTAGGTCACCCCTCCACTTT